The 20 T cell receptor beta chains listed next were all sequenced from one sample in a study of blood T cell repertoires in COVID-19. TCRdb's copy holds only in-frame clones and misses some; the assay was immunoSEQ multiplex PCR. This table has some 180,000 clones, about 80% appearing once. The sample was PBMCs or T cells enriched from blood (not recorded which). The receptors here all came from a man in his 60s who had been exposed to COVID-19.

The gene calls are TRBV27 and TRBJ1-5; D unresolved. From germline, CDR1 is MNHEY and CDR2 SMNVEV (reference sequence). V gave up 3 bases and J gave up 1 base, with 7 bases separating them. The CDR3 has 14 amino acids. The chain's CDR3 is CASSFGKSNQPQHF. CDR3 DNA sequence: TGTGCCAGCAGTTTCGGGAAGAGCAATCAGCCCCAGCATTTT.

The V and J genes are TRBV6-1 and TRBJ1-2, with D maybe TRBD1 (6 bases). Germline loops: CDR1 MNHNS, CDR2 SASEGT. Trimming cost V 8 bases and J 4 bases, with 8 bases left between them. CDR3 length: 11 residues. CDR3: CASVGGYGYTF. DNA for the CDR3: TGTGCCAGCGTAGGGGGCTATGGCTACACCTTC.

CDR3 amino acids: CASSSPGTGLEQYF. The DNA for the CDR3 is TGTGCCAGCAGTTCTCCTGGGACAGGGCTCGAGCAGTACTTC. This chain joins TRBV6-2 or TRBV6-3 and TRBJ2-7; TRBD1 agrees at 9 bases. CDR3 size: 14 residues. From germline, CDR1 is MNHEY and CDR2 SVGEGT. The V gene end was trimmed by 4 bases and the J gene end by 6 bases; junction bases not matched to a gene: 7.

This rearrangement joins TRBV10-1 to TRBJ1-1; no reliable D call. The germline V gene has CDR1 WNHNN and CDR2 SYGVQD (reference sequence). V lost 8 bases, J lost 2 bases, and 15 bases lay in between. The CDR3 extends over 14 amino acids. The CDR3 nucleotides read TGCGCCAGCGGCGGGTATAGGGTCAACACTGAAGCTTTCTTT. This translates into CASGGYRVNTEAFF.

The chain joins TRBV5-1 to TRBJ1-2; D unresolved. Between the trimmed V and J ends, which lost 2 bases and 4 bases, there was a span of 12 bases. Germline CDR1 is SGHRS and CDR2 is YFSETQ. The CDR3 runs 14 residues. The CDR3 nucleotides read TGCGCCAGCAGCTTTAGCGAACAGACCTATGGCTACACCTTC. Translated, it gives CASSFSEQTYGYTF.

The gene calls are TRBV13 and TRBJ2-2; 12 nucleotides match TRBD2. The junction had 12 bases not matched to a gene; V was cut back by 4 bases and J by 6 bases. The CDR3 runs 18 residues. Per the germline V gene, CDR1 is PRHDT and CDR2 is FYEKMQ (reference sequence). This CDR3 reads CASSSNRLAGVGAGELFF. DNA of the CDR3: TGTGCCAGCAGCTCAAACCGACTAGCGGGAGTTGGGGCCGGGGAGCTGTTTTTT.

In this sample, this clone turned up once. The rearrangement joins TRBV7-8 to TRBJ1-2; 7 bases are shared with TRBD1. From germline, CDR1 is SGHVS and CDR2 FQNEAQ. V was pared by 1 base and J by 1 base, with 3 bases of the junction left unmatched. The CDR3 consists of 15 residues. CDR3 nucleotide sequence: TGTGCCAGCAGCTTAGGACAGGGCAGTAACTATGGCTACACCTTC. As protein: CASSLGQGSNYGYTF. Combining the CDR3 with reference TRBV7-8 and TRBJ1-2 gives the whole variable domain GAGVSQSPRYKVAKRGQDVALRCDPISGHVSLFWYQQALGQGPEFLTYFQNEAQLDKSGLPSDRFFAERPEGSVSTLKIQRTQQEDSAVYLCASSLGQGSNYGYTFGSGTRLTVV.

This rearrangement joins TRBV6-4 to TRBJ2-1, with 7 positions matching TRBD1. J lost 8 bases, V lost 3 bases, and 1 base had no gene match. The V gene's germline CDR1 is MRHNA and CDR2 SNTAGT. This CDR3 has 12 residues. The CDR3 loop is CASSEQGDEQFF. CDR3 coding DNA: TGTGCCAGCAGTGAGCAGGGGGATGAGCAGTTCTTC.

The chain uses TRBV19 and TRBJ1-5, with 8 bases that match TRBD1. This CDR3 has 14 amino acids. CDR1 is LNHDA and CDR2 is SQIVND in the germline V gene (reference sequence). The trim removed 0 bases at V and 7 bases at J, leaving 2 bases unmatched. CDR3 sequence reads: CASSIDQGAQPQHF. The CDR3 nucleotides are TGTGCCAGTAGTATAGACCAGGGGGCACAGCCCCAGCATTTT. Combining the CDR3 with reference TRBV19 and TRBJ1-5 gives the whole variable domain DGGITQSPKYLFRKEGQNVTLSCEQNLNHDAMYWYRQDPGQGLRLIYYSQIVNDFQKGDIAEGYSVSREKKESFPLTVTSAQKNPTAFYLCASSIDQGAQPQHFGDGTRLSIL.

V usage is TRBV28 and J usage is TRBJ1-1; no clear D. V lost 3 bases, J lost 6 bases, and 8 bases lay in between. The CDR3 is 12 amino acids. Germline-derived CDR1 and CDR2 are MDHEN and SYDVKM. The CDR3, as DNA: TGTGCCAGCAGTTTTATGTCCTCTGAAGCTTTCTTT. Its translation: CASSFMSSEAFF.

The chain is built from TRBV5-4 and TRBJ2-7, with TRBD1 identical over 10 bases. V shed 2 bases and J 2 bases; nucleotides not matched to a gene: 4. Germline values: CDR1 SGHNT, CDR2 YYREEE (reference sequence). This CDR3 contains 15 residues. The CDR3 DNA reads as TGTGCCAGCAGCTTTGGAGGGACAGGGGCCTACGAGCAGTACTTC. It translates to CASSFGGTGAYEQYF. Drawing the rest from reference TRBV5-4 and TRBJ2-7, the complete variable domain is ETGVTQSPTHLIKTRGQQVTLRCSSQSGHNTVSWYQQALGQGPQFIFQYYREEENGRGNFPPRFSGLQFPNYSSELNVNALELDDSALYLCASSFGGTGAYEQYFGPGTRLTVT.

The sample holds one count of this clone. This chain links TRBV5-4 with TRBJ2-1; the match to TRBD2 covers 8 bases. The CDR3 consists of 15 residues. Germline V gene lookup returns CDR1 SGHNT and CDR2 YYREEE (reference sequence). The V segment lost 2 bases and the J segment 0 bases; nucleotides outside the gene matches: 1. For the CDR3, the DNA is TGTGCCAGCAGCTTTGCGGGGGGCTCCTACAATGAGCAGTTCTTC. This encodes CASSFAGGSYNEQFF.

This clone was detected a few times. This chain joins TRBV7-2 and TRBJ2-7; the match to TRBD2 covers 11 bases. CDR3 size: 15 residues. Germline V gene data show CDR1 as SGHTA and CDR2 as FQGNSA. Germline trimming cut 6 bases from V and 4 bases from J; bases unmatched to any gene: 8. This chain's CDR3 is CASSPGLAGIYEQYF. The DNA of the CDR3 is TGTGCCAGCAGTCCAGGACTAGCGGGCATATACGAGCAGTACTTC.

There are a few counts of this clone. This chain links TRBV19 with TRBJ1-3; D is undetermined. The ends were cut back, 6 bases at V and 3 bases at J, with 12 bases in the middle. The germline V gene has CDR1 LNHDA and CDR2 SQIVND (reference sequence). CDR3 length: 14 amino acids. The CDR3 DNA reads as TGTGCCAGTAGGGCTGGGCCCGGTGGAAACACCATATATTTT. Its protein is CASRAGPGGNTIYF.

The V call is TRBV5-4, the J call TRBJ2-3; 12 bases line up with TRBD2. The V gene's germline CDR1 is SGHNT and CDR2 YYREEE (reference sequence). V lost 4 bases and J lost 3; bases outside the gene matches: 9. This CDR3 contains 17 residues. CDR3 in DNA: TGTGCCAGCAGCATACTAGCGGGAGGTGTGAAAACAGATACGCAGTATTTT. Translating gives CASSILAGGVKTDTQYF.

The CDR3 DNA follows: TGCAGCGTTGTTGGGAGGGAGCAGTACTTC. Translated: CSVVGREQYF. The V and J genes are TRBV29-1 and TRBJ2-7; D is possibly TRBD2 (6 bases). Per the germline V gene, CDR1 is SQVTM and CDR2 is ANQGSEA. CDR3 length: 10 amino acids. Trimming pared 4 bases from V and 7 bases from J, leaving 8 bases between.

V is TRBV11-3 and J is TRBJ2-5, with D possibly being TRBD1 (5 bases). The germline V gene encodes CDR1 SGHNT and CDR2 YENEEA. Trimming cost V 1 base and J 2 bases, with 14 bases left between them. The CDR3 has 16 residues. The CDR3 loop is CASSLVVTGNQETQYF. CDR3 nucleotide sequence: TGTGCCAGCAGCTTAGTTGTAACAGGCAATCAAGAGACCCAGTACTTC. Combining the CDR3 with reference TRBV11-3 and TRBJ2-5 gives the whole variable domain EAGVVQSPRYKIIEKKQPVAFWCNPISGHNTLYWYLQNLGQGPELLIRYENEEAVDDSQLPKDRFSAERLKGVDSTLKIQPAELGDSAVYLCASSLVVTGNQETQYFGPGTRLLVL.

The CDR3 spells CASSSQASYEQYF. In DNA, the CDR3 is TGTGCCAGCAGTTCTCAGGCCTCCTACGAGCAGTACTTC. The rearrangement joins TRBV27 to TRBJ2-7; D gene ambiguous. This CDR3 has 13 residues. Trimming cost V 4 bases and J 0 bases, with 7 bases left between them. Per the germline V gene, CDR1 is MNHEY and CDR2 is SMNVEV (reference sequence).

The chain is built from TRBV7-3 and TRBJ2-2, with TRBD1 matching over 9 bases. V shed 0 bases, J shed 7 bases, and the junction held 6 bases outside the gene matches. The CDR3 runs to 16 residues. Germline CDR1 SGHTA, CDR2 FQGTGA. CDR3 DNA: TGTGCCAGCAGCTTAACCCCACAGGGGGCCGGCGGGGAGCTGTTTTTT. Protein sequence: CASSLTPQGAGGELFF. Drawing the rest from reference TRBV7-3 and TRBJ2-2, the complete variable domain is GAGVSQTPSNKVTEKGKYVELRCDPISGHTALYWYRQSLGQGPEFLIYFQGTGAADDSGLPNDRFFAVRPEGSVSTLKIQRTERGDSAVYLCASSLTPQGAGGELFFGEGSRLTVL.

The CDR3 loop is CASSYGLGLYEQYF. The CDR3 DNA is TGTGCCAGCAGTTACGGCCTGGGGCTCTACGAGCAGTACTTC. This chain links TRBV6-5 with TRBJ2-7, with D perhaps matching TRBD1 (5 bases). Germline CDR1 reads MNHEY; CDR2 reads SVGAGI. Trimming removed 2 bases at V and 3 bases at J, with 11 bases between. The CDR3 extends over 14 amino acids.